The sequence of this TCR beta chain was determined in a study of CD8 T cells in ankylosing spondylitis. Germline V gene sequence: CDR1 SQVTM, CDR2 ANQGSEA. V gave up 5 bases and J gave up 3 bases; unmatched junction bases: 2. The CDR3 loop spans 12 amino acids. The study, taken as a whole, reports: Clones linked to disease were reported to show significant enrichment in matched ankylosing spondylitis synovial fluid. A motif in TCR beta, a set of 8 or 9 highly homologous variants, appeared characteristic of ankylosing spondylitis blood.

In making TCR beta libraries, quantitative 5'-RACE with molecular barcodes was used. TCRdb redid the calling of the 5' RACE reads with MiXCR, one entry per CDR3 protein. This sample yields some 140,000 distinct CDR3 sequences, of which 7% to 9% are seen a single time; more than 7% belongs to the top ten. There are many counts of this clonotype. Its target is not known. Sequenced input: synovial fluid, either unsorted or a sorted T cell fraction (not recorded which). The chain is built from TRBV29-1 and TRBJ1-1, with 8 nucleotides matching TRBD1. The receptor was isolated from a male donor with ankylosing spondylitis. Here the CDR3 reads CSVIRGHTEAFF. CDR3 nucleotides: TGCAGCGTTATCAGGGGGCACACTGAAGCTTTCTTT. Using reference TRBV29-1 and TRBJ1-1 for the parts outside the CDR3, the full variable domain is SAVISQKPSRDICQRGTSLTIQCQVDSQVTMMFWYRQQPGQSLTLIATANQGSEATYESGFVIDKFPISRPNLTFSTLTVSNMSPEDSSIYLCSVIRGHTEAFFGQGTRLTVV.